This T cell receptor beta chain was recorded in a study of blood T cell repertoires in COVID-19. Here immunoSEQ multiplex PCR was the method, and the copy in TCRdb shows in-frame clones only, minus some. The sample consists of 100,000 to 120,000 clones, about 85% of them appearing once. V lost 6 bases, J lost 2 bases, and 16 bases lay in between. The CDR3 has 15 amino acids. Germline CDR1 and CDR2: LNHDA and SQIVND (reference sequence). This chain joins TRBV19 and TRBJ2-5; D perhaps matches TRBD2 (6 bases). The sample consisted of peripheral blood. The origin of this receptor is a man aged 40-50 years with acute or convalescent COVID-19. CDR3 nucleotides: TGTGCCAGTAGCCCACGGGGGAACCTTCAAGAGACCCAGTACTTC. Protein product: CASSPRGNLQETQYF.